This T cell receptor beta chain was sequenced during a study of T cell repertoires in cytomegalovirus infection (dated by TCRdb to the late 2010s). General notes on the study: Alongside well-studied HLA-B-restricted epitopes, the peptide stimulations were aimed at recently identified HLA-C-restricted CMV epitopes, whose presentation resists viral immunomodulation. Donor HLA type was relevant to the analysis, because carriage of CMV infection together with the matching HLA type was indicated by public TCR beta signatures.

Sequencing took place on an Illumina HiSeq 1500. TCRdb's own reprocessing of the public reads used fastp at Q25 and MiXCR and kept productive beta chains. One record per CDR3 amino acid sequence lists the most common genes and DNA. This sample lists about a million distinct CDR3 sequences; around 30% were detected once. Roughly 13% of the sample is taken by the ten largest. Study-wide findings and limitations: The ex vivo response was dominated by HLA-C-restricted CMV-specific TCR beta clonotypes, which also provided the single most frequent clonotype in two of eight donors. Carriers of CMV infection plus the relevant HLA type were discriminated by the cumulative frequency of public TCR beta family members in the study cohort and in an independent approximately 350-donor cohort.

The CDR3 goes from the cysteine to the phenylalanine over 15 residues. Of all the DNA, just the CDR3 is kept, 45 bases in frame from base 1. CDR1 and CDR2 were assigned from the germline V gene as MDHEN and SYDVKM. Germline trimming: 2 bases from V, 5 bases from J; junction bases outside gene matches: 6. Concerning this clonotype: Its antigen is currently not known. The sample holds no much larger clone one base away, and base qualities are not on file.

This specimen's treatment or condition label, per the study, means: in vitro stimulation with specific CMV peptide epitopes to enrich CMV-specific T cells. This sequence originates from a human donor in good health (CMV status not recorded). Some clones in this sample may be carry-over from other donors' samples. Specimen: cultured CD8+ T cells from PBMCs, collected from culture after CMV antigen stimulation. This chain joins TRBV28 to TRBJ2-1; 7 middle bases align to TRBD2. The CDR3 is CASSLRMGGDNEQFF. The nucleotides are TGTGCCAGCAGTTTAAGGATGGGAGGGGACAATGAGCAGTTCTTC.